This T cell receptor (beta chain) derives from a study of blood T cell repertoires in COVID-19. About the study: Spain, Italy and the United States supplied samples that represented acute and convalescent COVID-19.

V lost 1 base and J lost 2; bases outside the gene matches: 1. The CDR3 spans 16 residues. Germline lookup yields CDR1 SGHRS and CDR2 YFSETQ. Some clones are missing from TCRdb's copy, which holds only in-frame ones; the method was immunoSEQ multiplex PCR. The sample holds around 250,000 clones, around 88% seen once. This TCR derives from a woman aged 40 to 49 with acute COVID-19. The rearrangement links TRBV5-1 to TRBJ2-6; 9 nucleotides align to TRBD1. Sequencing was done on a sample of PBMCs or T cells enriched from blood (not recorded which). This CDR3 reads CASSLHRGPGANVLTF. The CDR3 region has the DNA TGCGCCAGCAGCTTGCACAGGGGGCCTGGGGCCAACGTCCTGACTTTC.